A single T cell receptor (beta chain) is shown here with its context. Its antigen is not identified. The CDR3 loop spans 16 amino acids. Trimming at V came to 1 base and at J to 4 bases, leaving 7 bases not matched to a gene. CDR1 and CDR2 (germline): LGHNA, YSLEER. These data belong to a study of human thymus T cells. Method: immunoSEQ multiplex PCR; TCRdb's copy keeps in-frame clones and lacks some. Here the sample spans 40,000 to 45,000 clones, approximately 95% being singletons. General observations from the study: Repertoires from thymus and blood appeared to show biased V and J gene usage.

The sequence derives from a boy under three years old with a congenital heart defect but otherwise immunologically healthy. The chain carries TRBV4-3 and TRBJ1-2; 9 nucleotides agree with TRBD1. The sequenced sample consisted of blood. Here the CDR3 DNA reads TGCGCCAGCAGCCAAGTAAAGGGGACAGGGACCTATGGCTACACCTTC. It specifies CASSQVKGTGTYGYTF.